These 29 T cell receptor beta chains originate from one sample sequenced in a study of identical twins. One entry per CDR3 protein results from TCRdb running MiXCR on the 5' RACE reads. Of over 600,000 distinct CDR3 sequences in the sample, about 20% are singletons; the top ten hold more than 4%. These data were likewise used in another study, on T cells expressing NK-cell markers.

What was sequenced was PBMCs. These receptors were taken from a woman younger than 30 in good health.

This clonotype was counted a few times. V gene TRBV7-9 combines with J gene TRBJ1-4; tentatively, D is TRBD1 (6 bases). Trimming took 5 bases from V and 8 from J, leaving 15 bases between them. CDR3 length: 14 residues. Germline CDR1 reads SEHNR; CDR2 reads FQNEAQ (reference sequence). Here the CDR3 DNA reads TGTGCCAGCAGCGCACAGGGAAGGTGGGAAAAACTGTTTTTT. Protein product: CASSAQGRWEKLFF. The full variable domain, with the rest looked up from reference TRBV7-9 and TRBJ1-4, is DTGVSQNPRHKITKRGQNVTFRCDPISEHNRLYWYRQTLGQGPEFLTYFQNEAQLEKSRLLSDRFSAERPKGSFSTLEIQRTEQGDSAMYLCASSAQGRWEKLFFGSGTQLSVL.

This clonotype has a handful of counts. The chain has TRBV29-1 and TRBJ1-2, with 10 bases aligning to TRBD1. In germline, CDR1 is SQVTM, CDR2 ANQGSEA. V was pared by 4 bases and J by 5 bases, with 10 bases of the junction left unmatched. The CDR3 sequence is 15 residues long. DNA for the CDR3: TGCAGCGTTGGGGAGGGACAGGGGCGCGGGTATGGCTACACCTTC. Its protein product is CSVGEGQGRGYGYTF.

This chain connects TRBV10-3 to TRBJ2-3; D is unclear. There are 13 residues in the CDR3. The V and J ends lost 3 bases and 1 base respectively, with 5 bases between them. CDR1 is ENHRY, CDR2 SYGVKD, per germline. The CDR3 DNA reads TGTGCCATCAGTGAACTACGCACAGATACGCAGTATTTT. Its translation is CAISELRTDTQYF.

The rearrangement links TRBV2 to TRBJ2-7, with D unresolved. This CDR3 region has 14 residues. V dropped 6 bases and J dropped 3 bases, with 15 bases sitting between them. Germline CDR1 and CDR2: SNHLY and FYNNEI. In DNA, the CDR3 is TGTGCCAGCAGCTCCCCGTACCAATTCTACGAGCAGTACTTC. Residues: CASSSPYQFYEQYF.

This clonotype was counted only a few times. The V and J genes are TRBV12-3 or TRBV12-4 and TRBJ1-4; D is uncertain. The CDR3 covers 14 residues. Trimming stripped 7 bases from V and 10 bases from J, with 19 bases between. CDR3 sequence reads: CASTPSNTYGKLFF. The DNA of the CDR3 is TGTGCCAGCACCCCAAGTAACACGTATGGAAAACTGTTTTTT.

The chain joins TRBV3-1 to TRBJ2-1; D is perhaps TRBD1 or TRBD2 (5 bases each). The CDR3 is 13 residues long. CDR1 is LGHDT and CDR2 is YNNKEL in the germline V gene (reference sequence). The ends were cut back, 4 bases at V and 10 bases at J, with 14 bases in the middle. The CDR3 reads CASSRDQRWEQFF. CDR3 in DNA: TGTGCCAGCAGCCGGGACCAAAGGTGGGAGCAGTTCTTC.

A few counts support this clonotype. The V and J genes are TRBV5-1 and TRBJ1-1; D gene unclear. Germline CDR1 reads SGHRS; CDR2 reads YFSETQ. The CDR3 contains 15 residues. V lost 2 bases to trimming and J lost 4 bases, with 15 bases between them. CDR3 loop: CASSLEILGGTEAFF. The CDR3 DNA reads TGCGCCAGCAGCTTAGAAATCTTGGGAGGCACTGAAGCTTTCTTT.

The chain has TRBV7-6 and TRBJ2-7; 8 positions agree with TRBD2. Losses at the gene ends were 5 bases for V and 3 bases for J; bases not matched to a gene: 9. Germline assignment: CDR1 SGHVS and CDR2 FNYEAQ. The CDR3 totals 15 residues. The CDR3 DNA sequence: TGTGCCAGCAGCCTGGCAAGCGGGGGAAACTACGAGCAGTACTTC. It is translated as CASSLASGGNYEQYF. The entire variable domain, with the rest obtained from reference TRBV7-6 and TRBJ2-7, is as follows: GAGVSQSPRYKVTKRGQDVALRCDPISGHVSLYWYRQALGQGPEFLTYFNYEAQQDKSGLPNDRFSAERPEGSISTLTIQRTEQRDSAMYRCASSLASGGNYEQYFGPGTRLTVT.

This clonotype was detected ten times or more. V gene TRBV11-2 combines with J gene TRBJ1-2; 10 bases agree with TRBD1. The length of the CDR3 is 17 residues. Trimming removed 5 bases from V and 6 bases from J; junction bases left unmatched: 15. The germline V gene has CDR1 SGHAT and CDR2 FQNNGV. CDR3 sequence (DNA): TGTGCCAGCAGCCTGAGCCTTGCCGGGACAGGGGAACATGGCTACACCTTC. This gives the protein CASSLSLAGTGEHGYTF.

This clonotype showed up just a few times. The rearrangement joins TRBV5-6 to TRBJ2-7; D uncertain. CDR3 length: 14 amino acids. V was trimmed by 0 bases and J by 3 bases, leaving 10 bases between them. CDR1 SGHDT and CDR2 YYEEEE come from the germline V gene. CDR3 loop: CASSLVAAVYEQYF. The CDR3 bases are TGTGCCAGCAGCTTGGTGGCAGCAGTCTACGAGCAGTACTTC.

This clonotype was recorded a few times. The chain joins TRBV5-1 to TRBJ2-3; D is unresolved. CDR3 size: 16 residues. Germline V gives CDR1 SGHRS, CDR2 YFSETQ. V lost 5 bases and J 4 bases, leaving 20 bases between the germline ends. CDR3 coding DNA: TGCGCCAGCAGTTCCGGCGACGGGCGTAAGGCAGATACGCAGTATTTT. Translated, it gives CASSSGDGRKADTQYF.

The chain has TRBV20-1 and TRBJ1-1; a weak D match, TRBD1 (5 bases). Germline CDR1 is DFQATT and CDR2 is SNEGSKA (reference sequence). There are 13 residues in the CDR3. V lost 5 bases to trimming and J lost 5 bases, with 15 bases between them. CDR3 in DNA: TGCAGTGCTCTGGGACCGAGAGGAACTGAAGCTTTCTTT. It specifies CSALGPRGTEAFF.

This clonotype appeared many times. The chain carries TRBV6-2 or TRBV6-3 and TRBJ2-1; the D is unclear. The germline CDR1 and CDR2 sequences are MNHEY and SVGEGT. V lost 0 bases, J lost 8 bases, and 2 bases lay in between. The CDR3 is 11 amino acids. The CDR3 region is CASSYSYEQFF. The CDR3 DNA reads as TGTGCCAGCAGTTACTCCTATGAGCAGTTCTTC.

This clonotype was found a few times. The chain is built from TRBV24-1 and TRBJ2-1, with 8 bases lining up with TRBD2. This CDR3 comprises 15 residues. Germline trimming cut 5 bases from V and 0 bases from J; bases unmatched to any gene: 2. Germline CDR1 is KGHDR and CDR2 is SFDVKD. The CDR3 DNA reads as TGTGCCACCAGTGCGAGCGGGAGCTCCTACAATGAGCAGTTCTTC. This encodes CATSASGSSYNEQFF.

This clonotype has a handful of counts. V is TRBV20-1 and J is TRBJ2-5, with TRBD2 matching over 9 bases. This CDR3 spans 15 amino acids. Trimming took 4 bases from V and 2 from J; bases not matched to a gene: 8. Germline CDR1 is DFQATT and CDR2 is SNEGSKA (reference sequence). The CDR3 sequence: CSATRAGGKQETQYF. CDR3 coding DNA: TGCAGTGCTACCAGGGCGGGGGGGAAGCAAGAGACCCAGTACTTC.

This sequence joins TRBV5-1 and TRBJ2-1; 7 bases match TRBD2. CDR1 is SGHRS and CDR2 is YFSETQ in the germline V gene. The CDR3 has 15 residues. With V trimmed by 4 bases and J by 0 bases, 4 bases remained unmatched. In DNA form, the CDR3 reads TGCGCCAGCAGCGTGAGCGGGGTCTCCTACAATGAGCAGTTCTTC. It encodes CASSVSGVSYNEQFF.

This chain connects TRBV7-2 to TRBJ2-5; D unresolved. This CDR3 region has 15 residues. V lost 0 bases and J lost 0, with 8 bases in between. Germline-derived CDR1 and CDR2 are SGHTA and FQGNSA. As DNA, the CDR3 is TGTGCCAGCAGCTTAGCCAGCTGGTACCAAGAGACCCAGTACTTC. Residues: CASSLASWYQETQYF. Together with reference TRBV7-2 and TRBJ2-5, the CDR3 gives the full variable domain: GAGVSQSPSNKVTEKGKDVELRCDPISGHTALYWYRQSLGQGLEFLIYFQGNSAPDKSGLPSDRFSAERTGGSVSTLTIQRTQQEDSAVYLCASSLASWYQETQYFGPGTRLLVL.

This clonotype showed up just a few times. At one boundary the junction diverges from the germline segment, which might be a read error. CDR3 sequence: CSARDFRGNAEAFF. The CDR3 DNA is TGCAGTGCTAGAGATTTCAGGGGGAACGCTGAAGCTTTCTTT. This chain connects TRBV20-1 to TRBJ1-1; 7 bases are shared with TRBD1. Germline-derived CDR1 and CDR2 are DFQATT and SNEGSKA (reference sequence). This CDR3 contains 14 residues.

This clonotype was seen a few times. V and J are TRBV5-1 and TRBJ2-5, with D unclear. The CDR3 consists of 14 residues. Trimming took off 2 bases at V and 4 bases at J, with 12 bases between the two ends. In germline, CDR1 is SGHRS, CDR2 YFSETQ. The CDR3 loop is CASSLGSGGETQYF. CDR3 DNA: TGCGCCAGCAGCTTAGGGTCAGGTGGAGAGACCCAGTACTTC. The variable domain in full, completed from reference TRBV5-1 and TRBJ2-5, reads KAGVTQTPRYLIKTRGQQVTLSCSPISGHRSVSWYQQTPGQGLQFLFEYFSETQRNKGNFPGRFSGRQFSNSRSEMNVSTLELGDSALYLCASSLGSGGETQYFGPGTRLLVL.

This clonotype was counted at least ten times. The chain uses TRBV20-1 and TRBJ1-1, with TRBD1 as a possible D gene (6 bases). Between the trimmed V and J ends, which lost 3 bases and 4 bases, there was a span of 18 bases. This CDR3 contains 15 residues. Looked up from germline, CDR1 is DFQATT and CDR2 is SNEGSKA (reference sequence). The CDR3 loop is CSASSQGRGRTEAFF. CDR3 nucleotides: TGCAGTGCTAGTTCGCAGGGGAGAGGCCGCACTGAAGCTTTCTTT.

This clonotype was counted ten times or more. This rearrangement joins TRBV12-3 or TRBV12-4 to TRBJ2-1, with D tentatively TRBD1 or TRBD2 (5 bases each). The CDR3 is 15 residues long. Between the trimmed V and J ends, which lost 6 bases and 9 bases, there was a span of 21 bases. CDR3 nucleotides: TGTGCCAGCAGGGAATGGGTAGTCGGGGCAAGTGAGCAGTTCTTC. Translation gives CASREWVVGASEQFF.

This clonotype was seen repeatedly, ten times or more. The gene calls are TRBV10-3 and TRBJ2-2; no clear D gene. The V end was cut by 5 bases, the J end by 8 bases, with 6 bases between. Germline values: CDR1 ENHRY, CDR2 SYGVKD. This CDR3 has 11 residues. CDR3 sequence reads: CAISYSGELFF. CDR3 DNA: TGTGCCATCAGTTACTCGGGGGAGCTGTTTTTT.

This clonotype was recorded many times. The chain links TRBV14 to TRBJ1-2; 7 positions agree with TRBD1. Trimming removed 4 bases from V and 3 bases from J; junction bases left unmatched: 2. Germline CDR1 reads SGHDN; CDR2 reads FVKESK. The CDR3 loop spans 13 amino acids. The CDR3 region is CASSPGTDYGYTF. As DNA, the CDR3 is TGTGCCAGCAGCCCCGGGACAGACTATGGCTACACCTTC.

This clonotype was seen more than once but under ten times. The chain's CDR3 is CASSSAWGSGSYNEQFF. In DNA form, the CDR3 reads TGCGCCAGCAGCTCGGCTTGGGGCAGTGGCTCCTACAATGAGCAGTTCTTC. The chain has TRBV5-1 and TRBJ2-1; D possibly corresponds to TRBD1 (5 bases). CDR1 is SGHRS, CDR2 YFSETQ, per germline. Deletions cut 3 bases from V and 0 bases from J, with 16 bases between. This CDR3 contains 17 residues.

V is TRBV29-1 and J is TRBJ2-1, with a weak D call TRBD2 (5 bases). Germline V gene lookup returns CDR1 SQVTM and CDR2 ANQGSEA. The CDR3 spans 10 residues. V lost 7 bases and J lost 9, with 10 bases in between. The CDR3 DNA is TGCAGCGGTCTAGCTAGTGAGCAGTTCTTC. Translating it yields CSGLASEQFF.

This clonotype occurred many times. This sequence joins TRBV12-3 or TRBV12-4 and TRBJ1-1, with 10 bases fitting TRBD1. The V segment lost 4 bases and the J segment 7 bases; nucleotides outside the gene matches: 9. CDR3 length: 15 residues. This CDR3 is CASSWVQTGGGEAFF. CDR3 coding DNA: TGTGCCAGCAGTTGGGTCCAGACAGGGGGCGGTGAAGCTTTCTTT.

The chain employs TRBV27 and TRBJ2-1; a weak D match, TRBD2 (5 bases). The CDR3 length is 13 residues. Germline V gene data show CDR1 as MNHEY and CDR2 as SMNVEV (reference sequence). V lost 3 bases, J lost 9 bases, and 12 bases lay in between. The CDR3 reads CASSFGRAIEQFF. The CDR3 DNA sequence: TGTGCCAGCAGTTTCGGGCGGGCGATTGAGCAGTTCTTC.

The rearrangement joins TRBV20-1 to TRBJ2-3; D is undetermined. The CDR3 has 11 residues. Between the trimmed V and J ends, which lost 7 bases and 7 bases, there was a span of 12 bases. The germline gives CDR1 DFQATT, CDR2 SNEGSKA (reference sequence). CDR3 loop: CSGGPVNTQYF. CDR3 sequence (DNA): TGCAGTGGGGGTCCCGTCAATACGCAGTATTTT.

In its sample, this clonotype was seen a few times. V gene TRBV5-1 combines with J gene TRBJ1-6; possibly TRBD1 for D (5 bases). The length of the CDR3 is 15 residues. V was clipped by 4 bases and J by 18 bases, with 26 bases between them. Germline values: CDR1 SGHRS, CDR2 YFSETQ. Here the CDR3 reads CASSPGRTGYDSPHF. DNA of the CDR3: TGCGCCAGCAGCCCCGGGCGAACAGGATATGATTCTCCCCACTTT.